The clone carrying this T cell receptor (beta chain) occurred many times. The target antigen is unknown. Germline values: CDR1 MNHNS, CDR2 SASEGT. CDR3 length: 14 residues. Trimming took off 6 bases at V and 0 bases at J, with 9 bases between the two ends. Individual cDNA molecules carried attached unique molecular identifiers. A single record per CDR3 protein comes from TCRdb applying MiXCR to the 5' RACE reads. This table holds 85,000 to 100,000 distinct CDR3 sequences, about 10% found once. This specimen belongs to a study of early T cells in non-severe SARS-CoV-2 infection. Whole-study results and caveats: The VDJdb matching leaned toward anti-spike CD8 responses and overlooked private and CD4 specificities.

Input material: whole blood. The clonotype was recovered from an adult who was a healthcare worker with PCR-confirmed SARS-CoV-2 infection or an uninfected control (not recorded which). This rearrangement joins TRBV6-1 to TRBJ1-3; D is unresolved. Written as DNA, the CDR3 is TGTGCCAGCAGCCCGGGGTACTCTGGAAACACCATATATTTT. This codes for CASSPGYSGNTIYF.